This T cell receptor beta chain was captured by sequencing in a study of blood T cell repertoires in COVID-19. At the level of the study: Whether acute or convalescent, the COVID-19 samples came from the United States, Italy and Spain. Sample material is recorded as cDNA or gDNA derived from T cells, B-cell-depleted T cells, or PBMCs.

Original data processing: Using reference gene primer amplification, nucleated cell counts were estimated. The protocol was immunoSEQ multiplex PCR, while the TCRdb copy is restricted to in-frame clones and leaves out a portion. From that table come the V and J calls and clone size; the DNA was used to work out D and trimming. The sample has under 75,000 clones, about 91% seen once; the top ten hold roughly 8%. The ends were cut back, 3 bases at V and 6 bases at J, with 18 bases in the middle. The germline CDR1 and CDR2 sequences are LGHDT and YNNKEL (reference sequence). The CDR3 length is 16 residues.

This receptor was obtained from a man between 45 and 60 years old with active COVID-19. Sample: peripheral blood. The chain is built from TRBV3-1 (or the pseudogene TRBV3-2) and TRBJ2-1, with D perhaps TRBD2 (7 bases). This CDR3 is CASSQRWGGGGNEQFF. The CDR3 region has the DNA TGTGCCAGCAGCCAGAGGTGGGGGGGCGGAGGCAATGAGCAGTTCTTC.